The clone carrying this T cell receptor (beta chain) was seen many times. The CDR3 is 12 residues long. Germline loops: CDR1 SGHRS, CDR2 YFSETQ. V lost 0 bases to trimming and J lost 8 bases, with 8 bases between them. From whole blood left unfractionated, total RNA was extracted. The study used a library that attached unique molecular identifiers to individual cDNA molecules. TCRdb called the reads again in MiXCR, with one record for every CDR3 protein. The table lists about 120,000 distinct CDR3 sequences, 8% to 9.5% of them singletons, with 1.3% to 1.5% in the top ten. This specimen belongs to a study of human T cells and chemical hapten exposure.

This sequence was found in a human donor in good health. Some clones in this sample may be carry-over from other donors' samples. The chain recombines TRBV5-1 with TRBJ1-2; tentatively, D is TRBD1 (6 bases). The sequenced material came from whole blood. CDR3: CASSLAGDGYTF. DNA of the CDR3: TGCGCCAGCAGCTTGGCAGGGGACGGCTACACCTTC.